A selection of T cell receptor beta chains follows, all from one sample in a study of Ad26.COV2.S vaccination and SARS-CoV-2 variants. Using immunoSEQ multiplex PCR, the repertoire was profiled, and TCRdb retains in-frame clones only, with some absent. This sample has approximately 400,000 clones, with 70% to 90% found just once. The sequencing here drew on peripheral blood, taken in a trial of Ad26.COV2.S vaccine versus placebo. These receptors were taken from a person between 18 and 59 years old who received the Ad26.COV2.S COVID-19 vaccine or a placebo. Both conserved end residues are part of each CDR3. The D gene is left open where the match is weak. A row's size may be missing; if present it is once, few, many or a size class.

d_gene,v_gene,abundance,j_gene,CDR3aa,CDR3nt
NA,TRBV27,NA,TRBJ1-6,CASSSNLGEVVFYNSPLHF,TGTGCCAGCAGTTCGAATTTAGGGGAGGTGGTTTTCTATAATTCACCCCTCCACTTT
TRBD1,TRBV5-1,NA,TRBJ2-1,CASSSTGVHNEQFF,TGCGCCAGCAGCTCAACAGGGGTTCACAATGAGCAGTTCTTC
NA,TRBV5-1,NA,TRBJ2-3,CAVGQAEGFGDTQYF,TGCGCCGTTGGGCAGGCCGAGGGTTTTGGGGATACGCAGTATTTT
TRBD1,TRBV3-1/TRBV3-2,NA,TRBJ2-7,CASSHHGTGIGEQYF,TGTGCCAGCAGCCATCACGGGACAGGGATTGGCGAGCAGTACTTC
NA,TRBV11-2,NA,TRBJ2-5,CASSSLNPTQYF,TGTGCCAGCAGCTCACTTAACCCGACCCAGTACTTC
TRBD2,TRBV14,NA,TRBJ2-5,CASSPLGASGLIATQYF,TGTGCCAGCAGCCCCTTAGGGGCTAGCGGGCTTATCGCGACCCAGTACTTC
TRBD2,TRBV6-5,NA,TRBJ2-1,CASSSSGGLAGREQFF,TGTGCCAGCAGTTCATCAGGGGGACTAGCGGGCCGTGAGCAGTTCTTC
TRBD1,TRBV10-3,NA,TRBJ2-7,CAIRAGQGATLRYEQYF,TGTGCCATCAGGGCGGGACAGGGGGCAACTCTCCGGTACGAGCAGTACTTC
NA,TRBV28,NA,TRBJ1-6,CASSLFLENSPLHF,TGTGCCAGCAGTTTATTTTTGGAAAATTCACCCCTCCACTTT
NA,TRBV28,NA,TRBJ1-5,CASSKEGWSQPQHF,TGTGCCAGCAGCAAGGAGGGGTGGAGTCAGCCCCAGCATTTT
NA,TRBV6-5,NA,TRBJ1-1,CASSSSSWGGAEAFF,TGTGCCAGCAGCTCCTCGAGTTGGGGCGGGGCTGAAGCTTTCTTT
TRBD1,TRBV5-1,once,TRBJ2-5,CASSATGPETQYF,TGCGCCAGCAGCGCGACAGGGCCGGAGACCCAGTACTTC
TRBD1,TRBV3-1/TRBV3-2,NA,TRBJ2-7,CASSQAGTGGAHEQYF,TGTGCCAGCAGCCAAGCCGGGACAGGGGGTGCCCACGAGCAGTACTTC
TRBD1,TRBV28,NA,TRBJ1-5,CASSFGGGDNQPQHF,TGTGCCAGCAGTTTCGGAGGGGGCGACAATCAGCCCCAGCATTTT
NA,TRBV6-2/TRBV6-3,NA,TRBJ2-5,CASSGADSIETQYF,TGTGCCAGCAGCGGGGCAGACTCCATCGAGACCCAGTACTTC
NA,TRBV5-1,NA,TRBJ2-5,CASSLGSAQETQYF,TGCGCCAGCAGCTTGGGGTCAGCACAAGAGACCCAGTACTTC
TRBD1,TRBV19,NA,TRBJ1-4,CASSLRQGGLKLFF,TGTGCCAGTAGTCTACGACAGGGGGGTTTGAAACTGTTTTTT
TRBD1,TRBV4-1,NA,TRBJ1-2,CASSQTTGGAWGYTF,TGCGCCAGCAGCCAAACAACAGGGGGCGCTTGGGGCTACACCTTC
TRBD1,TRBV6-5,few,TRBJ1-6,CASSSPTGILDSPLHF,TGTGCCAGCAGTTCCCCGACAGGGATTCTAGATTCACCCCTCCACTTT
NA,TRBV11-2,NA,TRBJ2-7,CASSPPNAPSYEQYF,TGTGCCAGCAGCCCCCCCAATGCCCCCTCCTACGAGCAGTACTTC
NA,TRBV28,NA,TRBJ1-2,CASSTSNGYTF,TGTGCCAGCAGTACCTCTAATGGCTACACCTTC
TRBD1,TRBV28,NA,TRBJ2-5,CASSPTPGQVKTQYF,TGTGCCAGCAGTCCAACCCCTGGACAGGTTAAGACCCAGTACTTC
TRBD2,TRBV28,NA,TRBJ2-3,CASKFWSSGKADTQYF,TGTGCCAGCAAATTTTGGTCTAGCGGGAAGGCAGATACGCAGTATTTT
TRBD1,TRBV4-1,NA,TRBJ2-3,CASGTGPKDTQYF,TGCGCCAGCGGGACAGGCCCCAAAGATACGCAGTATTTT
TRBD1,TRBV3-1/TRBV3-2,NA,TRBJ1-2,CASSHRGQEGYTF,TGTGCCAGCAGCCACAGGGGGCAAGAAGGCTACACCTTC
NA,TRBV15,NA,TRBJ2-7,CATSRDAISEQYF,TGTGCCACCAGCAGAGATGCTATCTCCGAGCAGTACTTC
TRBD2,TRBV11-3,NA,TRBJ2-1,CASSLRSGGSYNEQFF,TGTGCCAGCAGCTTGCGATCGGGGGGCTCCTACAATGAGCAGTTCTTC
NA,TRBV19,NA,TRBJ2-5,CASSIRGGSGGQETQYF,TGTGCCAGTAGTATTCGTGGGGGGAGCGGAGGCCAAGAGACCCAGTACTTC
TRBD1,TRBV7-6,NA,TRBJ1-1,CASSTQGQGNTEAFF,TGTGCCAGCAGCACCCAGGGACAGGGGAACACTGAAGCTTTCTTT
NA,TRBV5-5,NA,TRBJ1-1,CASSLEDKPNTEAFF,TGTGCCAGCAGCTTAGAGGACAAACCGAACACTGAAGCTTTCTTT
NA,TRBV18,NA,TRBJ2-2,CASSPASSGELFF,TGTGCCAGCTCACCGGCTAGCTCCGGGGAGCTGTTTTTT
NA,TRBV5-6,once,TRBJ1-2,CASSLARNWGYTF,TGTGCCAGCAGCTTGGCCAGGAATTGGGGCTACACCTTC
NA,TRBV6-6,NA,TRBJ2-1,CASSPQGGGLPYNEQFF,TGTGCCAGCAGTCCACAGGGCGGCGGGCTCCCCTACAATGAGCAGTTCTTC
TRBD1,TRBV7-2,NA,TRBJ1-2,CASSLVGTGGGYTF,TGTGCCAGCAGCTTAGTCGGGACAGGGGGCGGCTACACCTTC
NA,TRBV4-1,NA,TRBJ2-7,CASSQEVPYEQYF,TGCGCCAGCAGCCAAGAGGTTCCCTACGAGCAGTACTTC
NA,TRBV19,NA,TRBJ1-2,CASRPRWTSNYGYTF,TGTGCCAGTAGGCCCCGATGGACCTCTAACTATGGCTACACCTTC
NA,TRBV19,NA,TRBJ2-7,CASSSDSVVEQYF,TGTGCCAGTAGTTCGGACAGTGTGGTCGAGCAGTACTTC
NA,TRBV7-6,NA,TRBJ1-3,CASSSTPTGNTIYF,TGTGCCAGCAGCTCCACACCGACTGGAAACACCATATATTTT
NA,TRBV9,NA,TRBJ1-2,CASSVVGQAQEGYTF,TGTGCCAGCAGCGTAGTAGGGCAGGCGCAGGAAGGCTACACCTTC
NA,TRBV29-1,NA,TRBJ2-4,CSAAPRLAKNIQYF,TGCAGCGCCGCCCCCCGGTTAGCCAAAAACATTCAGTACTTC